This T cell receptor (beta chain) came from a study of shared clonotypes between healthy human individuals. As for the study in general: The study drew on two women and a few men aged 18 to 49 as donors. Findings of the study overall: Only blood underwent sampling, and tissue repertoires likely differ.

Between the trimmed V and J ends, which lost 2 bases and 6 bases, there was a span of 13 bases. This CDR3 spans 15 amino acids. Germline V gene lookup returns CDR1 SGHAT and CDR2 FQNNGV. Over several immunoSEQ plates, each subset's genomic DNA was distributed in even portions. Unsorted PBMC DNA sequencing spanned ten immunoSEQ deep assay plates. Some clones are missing from TCRdb's copy, which holds only in-frame ones; the method was immunoSEQ multiplex PCR. Of 450,000 to 500,000 clones in the sample, almost 80% are singletons; the top ten hold more than 10%. On this clone itself: The target antigen is unknown.

The receptor was derived from a woman aged 40 to 49 in good health. Some clones in this sample may be carry-over from other donors' samples. The sample consisted of PBMCs. The rearrangement links TRBV11-2 to TRBJ2-2; D unclear. CDR3 nucleotides: TGTGCCAGCAGCTTATACCGACTGTCTTCCGGGGAGCTGTTTTTT. It codes for CASSLYRLSSGELFF.